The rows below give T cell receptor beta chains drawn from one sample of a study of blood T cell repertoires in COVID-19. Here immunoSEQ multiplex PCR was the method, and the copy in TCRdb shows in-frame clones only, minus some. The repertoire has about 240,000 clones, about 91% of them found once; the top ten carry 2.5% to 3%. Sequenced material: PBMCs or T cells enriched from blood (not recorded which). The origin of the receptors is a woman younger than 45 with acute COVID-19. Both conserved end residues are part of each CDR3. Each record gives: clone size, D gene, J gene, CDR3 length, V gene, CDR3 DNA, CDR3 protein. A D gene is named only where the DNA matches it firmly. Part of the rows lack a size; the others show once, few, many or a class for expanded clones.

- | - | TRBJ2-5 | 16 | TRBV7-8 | TGTGCCAGCAGCCTAACCCCAAGGGGTAGAATAGAGACCCAGTACTTC | CASSLTPRGRIETQYF
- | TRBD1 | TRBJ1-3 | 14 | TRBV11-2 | TGTGCCAGCAGCTTAGCAGGGGGGTTGGACACCATATATTTT | CASSLAGGLDTIYF
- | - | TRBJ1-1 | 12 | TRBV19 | TGTGCCAGTAGTATAGGAGGCAGACCAGCTTTCTTT | CASSIGGRPAFF
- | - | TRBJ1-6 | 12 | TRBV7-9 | TGTGCCAGCAGCCAAGACAGATCACCCCTCCACTTT | CASSQDRSPLHF
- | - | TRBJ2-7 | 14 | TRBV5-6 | TGTGCCAGCAGCTTATCCGGGAGAGTCTACGAGCAGTACTTC | CASSLSGRVYEQYF
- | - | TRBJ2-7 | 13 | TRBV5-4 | TGTGCCAGCAGCTTGGAGACAGCTGTAGTGCAGTACTTC | CASSLETAVVQYF
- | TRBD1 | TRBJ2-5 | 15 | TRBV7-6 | TGTGCCAGCAGCCTGGACAGGCCCAACGGGAAGACCCAGTACTTC | CASSLDRPNGKTQYF
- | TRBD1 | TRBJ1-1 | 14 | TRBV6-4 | TGTGCCAGCAGCCTAGGACAGGGTAACACTGAAGCTTTCTTT | CASSLGQGNTEAFF
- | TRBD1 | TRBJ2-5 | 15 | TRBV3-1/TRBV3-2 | TGTGCCAGCAGTACCAACAGGGGGCGAGAAGAGACCCAGTACTTC | CASSTNRGREETQYF
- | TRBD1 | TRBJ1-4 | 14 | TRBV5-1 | TGCGCCAGCAGCTTGGGCAGGGGGAATGAAAAACTGTTTTTT | CASSLGRGNEKLFF
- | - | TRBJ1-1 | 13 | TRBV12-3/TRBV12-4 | TGTGCCAGCAGTCCGCGGGGAGGGGAGGAAGCTTTCTTT | CASSPRGGEEAFF
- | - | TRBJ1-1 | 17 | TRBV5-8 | TGTGCCAGCAGCTTGGTTATCGGGTTAACGGCGGACACTGAAGCTTTCTTT | CASSLVIGLTADTEAFF
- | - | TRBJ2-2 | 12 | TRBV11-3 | TGTGCCAGCAGCCAGGCCCCCGGGGAGCTGTTTTTT | CASSQAPGELFF
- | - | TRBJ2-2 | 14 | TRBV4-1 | TGCGCCAGCACTAGGACAGCTAACACCGGGGAGCTGTTTTTT | CASTRTANTGELFF
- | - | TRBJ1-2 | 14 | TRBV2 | TGTGCCAGCAGGGAGGACAGTAACAACTATGGCTACACCTTC | CASREDSNNYGYTF
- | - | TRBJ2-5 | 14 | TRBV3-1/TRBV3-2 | TGTGCCAGCAGCCAAAAAGGCGGGGCAGAGACCCAGTACTTC | CASSQKGGAETQYF
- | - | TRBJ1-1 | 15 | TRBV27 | TGTGCCAGCAATCGAGTAGGGGGGGGAAGCACTGAAGCTTTCTTT | CASNRVGGGSTEAFF
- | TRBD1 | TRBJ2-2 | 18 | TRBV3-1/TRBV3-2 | TGTGCCAGCAGCCAAGTACAGGGGGCAGGAGGGAACACCGGGGAGCTGTTTTTT | CASSQVQGAGGNTGELFF
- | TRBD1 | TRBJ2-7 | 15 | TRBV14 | TGTGCCAGCAGCCAAGTTGGGACAGCCGTCTACGAGCAGTACTTC | CASSQVGTAVYEQYF
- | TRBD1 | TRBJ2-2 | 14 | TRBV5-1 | TGCGCCAGCAGTGTGACAGGGGAGGCCGGGGAGCTGTTTTTT | CASSVTGEAGELFF
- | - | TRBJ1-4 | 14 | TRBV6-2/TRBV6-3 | TGTGCCAGCAGTTTCCTTGCAACTAATGAAAAACTGTTTTTT | CASSFLATNEKLFF
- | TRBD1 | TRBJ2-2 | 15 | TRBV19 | TGTGCCAGTACCCCTCGACAGGGGGCTGTCGGGGAGCTGTTTTTT | CASTPRQGAVGELFF
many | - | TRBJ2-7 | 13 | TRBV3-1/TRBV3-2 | TGTGCCAGCAGCCAAGCGGGAACGTACGAGCAGTACTTC | CASSQAGTYEQYF
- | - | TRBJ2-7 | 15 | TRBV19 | TGTGCCAGTAGTGCCGCAGAGGGAGCAACCTACGAGCAGTACTTC | CASSAAEGATYEQYF
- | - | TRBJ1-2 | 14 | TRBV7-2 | TGTGCCAGCAGCCCACCCGCCCCAGGGGAAGGCTACACCTTC | CASSPPAPGEGYTF
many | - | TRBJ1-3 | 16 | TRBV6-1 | TGTGCCAGCAGTGAAGAGGAGGGACGCTCTGGAAACACCATATATTTT | CASSEEEGRSGNTIYF
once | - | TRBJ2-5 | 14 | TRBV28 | TGTGCCAGCAGTTTAAGGCAGGGCGGTGAGACCCAGTACTTC | CASSLRQGGETQYF